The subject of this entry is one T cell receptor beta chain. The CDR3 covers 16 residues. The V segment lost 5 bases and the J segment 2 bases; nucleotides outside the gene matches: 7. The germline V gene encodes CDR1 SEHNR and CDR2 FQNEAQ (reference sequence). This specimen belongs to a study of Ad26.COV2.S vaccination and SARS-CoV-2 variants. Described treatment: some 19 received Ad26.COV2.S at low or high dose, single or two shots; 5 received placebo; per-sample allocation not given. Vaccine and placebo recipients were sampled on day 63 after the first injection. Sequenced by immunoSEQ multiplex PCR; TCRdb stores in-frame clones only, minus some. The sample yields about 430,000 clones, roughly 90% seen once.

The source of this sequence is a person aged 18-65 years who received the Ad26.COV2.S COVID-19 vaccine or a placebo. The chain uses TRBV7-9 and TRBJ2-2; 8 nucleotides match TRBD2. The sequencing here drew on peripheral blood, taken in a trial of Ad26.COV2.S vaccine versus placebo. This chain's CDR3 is CASSTHSGKNTGELFF. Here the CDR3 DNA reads TGTGCCAGCAGCACACATAGCGGGAAAAACACCGGGGAGCTGTTTTTT.